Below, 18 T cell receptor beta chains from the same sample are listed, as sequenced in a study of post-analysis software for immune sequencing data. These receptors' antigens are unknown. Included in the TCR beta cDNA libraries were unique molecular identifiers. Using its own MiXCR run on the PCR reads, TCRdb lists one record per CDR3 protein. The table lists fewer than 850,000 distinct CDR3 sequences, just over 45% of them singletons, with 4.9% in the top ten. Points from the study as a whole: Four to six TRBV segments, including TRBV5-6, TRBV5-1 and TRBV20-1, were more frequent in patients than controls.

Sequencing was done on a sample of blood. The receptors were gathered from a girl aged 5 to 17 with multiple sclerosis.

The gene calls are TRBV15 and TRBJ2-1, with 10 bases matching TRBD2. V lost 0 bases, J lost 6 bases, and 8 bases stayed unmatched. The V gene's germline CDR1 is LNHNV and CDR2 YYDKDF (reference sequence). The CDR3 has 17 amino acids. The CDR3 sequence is CATSRDRASGSTNEQFF. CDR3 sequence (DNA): TGTGCCACCAGCAGAGATCGGGCTAGCGGGAGTACCAATGAGCAGTTCTTC.

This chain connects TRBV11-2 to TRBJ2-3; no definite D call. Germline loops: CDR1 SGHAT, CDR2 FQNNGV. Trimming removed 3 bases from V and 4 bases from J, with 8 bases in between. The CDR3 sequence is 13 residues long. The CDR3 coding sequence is TGTGCCAGCAGCTTTGGTTTCCCAGATACGCAGTATTTT. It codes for CASSFGFPDTQYF.

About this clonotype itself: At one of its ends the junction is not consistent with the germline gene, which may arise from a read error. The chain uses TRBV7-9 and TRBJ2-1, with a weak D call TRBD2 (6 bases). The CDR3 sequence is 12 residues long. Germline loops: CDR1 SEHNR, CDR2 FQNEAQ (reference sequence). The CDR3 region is CASSLGGVEQIF. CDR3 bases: TGTGCCAGCAGCTTAGGCGGGGTTGAGCAGATCTTC.

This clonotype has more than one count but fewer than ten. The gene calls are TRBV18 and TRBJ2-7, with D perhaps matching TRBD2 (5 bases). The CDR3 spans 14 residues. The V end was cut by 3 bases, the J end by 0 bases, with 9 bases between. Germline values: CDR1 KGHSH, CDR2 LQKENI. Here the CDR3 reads CASSPPTISYEQYF. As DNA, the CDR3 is TGTGCCAGCTCACCCCCGACTATCTCCTACGAGCAGTACTTC.

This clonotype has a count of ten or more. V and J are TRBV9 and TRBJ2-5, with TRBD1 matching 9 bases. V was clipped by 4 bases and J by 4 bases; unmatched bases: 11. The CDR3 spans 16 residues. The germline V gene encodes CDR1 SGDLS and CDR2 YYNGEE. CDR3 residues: CASSSRTGVLGETQYF. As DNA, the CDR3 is TGTGCCAGCAGCTCCCGGACAGGGGTGTTGGGAGAGACCCAGTACTTC.

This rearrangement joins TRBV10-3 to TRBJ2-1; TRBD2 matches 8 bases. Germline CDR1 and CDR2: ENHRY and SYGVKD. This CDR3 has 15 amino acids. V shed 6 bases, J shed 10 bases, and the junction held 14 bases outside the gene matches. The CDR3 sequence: CAISDVGAGGNEQFF. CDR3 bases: TGTGCCATCAGCGATGTCGGGGCGGGAGGCAACGAGCAGTTCTTC.

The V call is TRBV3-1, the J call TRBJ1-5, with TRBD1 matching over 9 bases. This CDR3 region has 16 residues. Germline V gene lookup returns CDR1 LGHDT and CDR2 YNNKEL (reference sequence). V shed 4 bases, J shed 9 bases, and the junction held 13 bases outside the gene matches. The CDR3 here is CASSPPGQGSIGPQHF. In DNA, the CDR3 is TGTGCCAGCAGCCCTCCGGGACAGGGATCCATCGGGCCCCAGCATTTT.

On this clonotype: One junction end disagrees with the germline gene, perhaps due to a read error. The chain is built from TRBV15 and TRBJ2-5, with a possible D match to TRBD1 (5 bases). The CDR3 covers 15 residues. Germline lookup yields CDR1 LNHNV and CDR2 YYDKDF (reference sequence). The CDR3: CATGRAQGRSEKQYF. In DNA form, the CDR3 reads TGTGCCACCGGCAGAGCGCAGGGTCGGAGTGAGAAGCAGTACTTC.

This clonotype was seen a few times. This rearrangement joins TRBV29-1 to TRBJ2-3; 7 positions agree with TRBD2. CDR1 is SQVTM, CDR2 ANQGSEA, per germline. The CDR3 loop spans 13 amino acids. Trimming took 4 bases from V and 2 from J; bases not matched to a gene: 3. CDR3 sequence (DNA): TGCAGCGTTGGGGAGGGAAACACAGATACGCAGTATTTT. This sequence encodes CSVGEGNTDTQYF.

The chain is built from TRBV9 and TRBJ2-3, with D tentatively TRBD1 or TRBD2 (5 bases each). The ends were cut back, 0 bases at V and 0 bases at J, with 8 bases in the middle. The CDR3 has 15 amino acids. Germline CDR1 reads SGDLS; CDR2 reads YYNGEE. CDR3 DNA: TGTGCCAGCAGCGTAGAAGGGACCAGCACAGATACGCAGTATTTT. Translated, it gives CASSVEGTSTDTQYF.

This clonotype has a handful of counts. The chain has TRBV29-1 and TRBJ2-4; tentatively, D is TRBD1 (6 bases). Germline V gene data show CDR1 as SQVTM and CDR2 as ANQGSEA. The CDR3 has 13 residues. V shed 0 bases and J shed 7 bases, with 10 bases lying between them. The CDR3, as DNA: TGCAGCGTTGAAGAGGGGGCTGGGAACATTCAGTACTTC. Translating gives CSVEEGAGNIQYF.

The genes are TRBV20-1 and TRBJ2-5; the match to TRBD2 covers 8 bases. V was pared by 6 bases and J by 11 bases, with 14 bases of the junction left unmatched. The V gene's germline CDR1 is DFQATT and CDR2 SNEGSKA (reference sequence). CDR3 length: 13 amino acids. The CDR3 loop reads CSAASEAGDEQYF. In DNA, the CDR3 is TGCAGTGCAGCCTCCGAAGCGGGGGATGAGCAGTACTTC.

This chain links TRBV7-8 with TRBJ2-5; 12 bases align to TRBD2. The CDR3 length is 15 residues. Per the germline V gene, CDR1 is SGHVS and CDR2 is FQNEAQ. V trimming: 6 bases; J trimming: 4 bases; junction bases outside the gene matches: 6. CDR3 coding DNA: TGTGCCAGCAGTCGGACTAGCGGGACGGGAGAGACCCAGTACTTC. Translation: CASSRTSGTGETQYF.

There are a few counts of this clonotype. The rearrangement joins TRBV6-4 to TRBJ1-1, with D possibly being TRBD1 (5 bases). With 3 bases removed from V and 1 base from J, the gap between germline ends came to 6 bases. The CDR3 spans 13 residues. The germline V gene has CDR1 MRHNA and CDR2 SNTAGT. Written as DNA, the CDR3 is TGTGCCAGCAGTGAAGGGGAGAACACTGAAGCTTTCTTT. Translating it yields CASSEGENTEAFF.

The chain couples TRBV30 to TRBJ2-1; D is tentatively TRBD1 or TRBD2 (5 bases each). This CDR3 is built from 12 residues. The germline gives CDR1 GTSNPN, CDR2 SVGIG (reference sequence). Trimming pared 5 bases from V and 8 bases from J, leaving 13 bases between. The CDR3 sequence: CAWERGGDEQFF. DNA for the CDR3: TGTGCCTGGGAGAGGGGTGGCGATGAGCAGTTCTTC.

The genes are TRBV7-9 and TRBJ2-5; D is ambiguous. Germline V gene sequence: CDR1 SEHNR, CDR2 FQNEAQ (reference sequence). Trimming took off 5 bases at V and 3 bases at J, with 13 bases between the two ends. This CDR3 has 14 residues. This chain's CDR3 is CASSLLTREETQYF. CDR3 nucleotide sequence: TGTGCCAGCAGCCTCCTGACAAGAGAAGAGACCCAGTACTTC.

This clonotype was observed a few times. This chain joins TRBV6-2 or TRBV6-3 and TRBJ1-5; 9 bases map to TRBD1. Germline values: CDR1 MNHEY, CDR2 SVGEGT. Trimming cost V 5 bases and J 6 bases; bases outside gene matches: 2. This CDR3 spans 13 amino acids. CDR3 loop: CASSQTGGQPQHF. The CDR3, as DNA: TGTGCCAGCAGTCAGACAGGGGGTCAGCCCCAGCATTTT.

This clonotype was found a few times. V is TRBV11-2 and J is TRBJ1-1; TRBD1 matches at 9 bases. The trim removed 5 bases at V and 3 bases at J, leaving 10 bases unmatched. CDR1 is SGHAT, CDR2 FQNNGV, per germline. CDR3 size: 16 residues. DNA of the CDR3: TGTGCCAGCAGCCCCCACCGGGACAGGGATTACACTGAAGCTTTCTTT. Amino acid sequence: CASSPHRDRDYTEAFF.